This record covers a single T cell receptor (beta chain). As processed by the authors: Reference gene primer amplification gave nucleated cell count estimates. TCRdb's table, derived via immunoSEQ multiplex PCR, lists solely in-frame clones and lacks some. Clone size and V and J calls were adopted from that table, with D and trimming inferred from the DNA. Among roughly 200,000 clones listed, approximately 86% were seen once. These data originate in a study of blood T cell repertoires in COVID-19. Study background: Both acute and convalescent COVID-19 samples were obtained from the United States, Italy and Spain. The cDNA or gDNA used as material had been derived from T cells, B-cell-depleted T cells, or PBMCs.

The J segment lost 0 bases and the V segment lost 5 bases, leaving 6 bases of the junction unmatched. The CDR3 covers 16 residues. Germline V gene data show CDR1 as SGHVS and CDR2 as FQNEAQ. The specimen sequenced was peripheral blood. V and J are TRBV7-8 and TRBJ2-2; TRBD1 matches 7 bases. The TCR originated in a woman in her 30s with active or convalescent COVID-19. Here the CDR3 DNA reads TGTGCCAGCAGCGCCGGTGGACAGGCGAACACCGGGGAGCTGTTTTTT. The encoded protein is CASSAGGQANTGELFF.